The entry that follows covers one TCR beta chain sequence. Its antigen is unknown. There are no base qualities to consult, and no much larger clone falls within one base. As encoded in the germline V gene, CDR1 is SGHRS while CDR2 is YFSETQ. Deletion took 1 base off V and 0 bases off J, with a span of 13 bases between the germline ends. From its cysteine to its phenylalanine, the CDR3 spans 17 amino acids. The entry retains the CDR3 DNA only, 51 bases that are in frame from base 1. To sequence the TCRbeta CDR3 region, genomic DNA was isolated from the sorted cells. The immunoSEQ Assay was used to sequence the TCRbeta CDR3 regions. In TCRdb, the immuneACCESS table is reduced to in-frame sequences with V and J assigned. These tables do not hold every clone; where another copy was compared, an unresolved V gene accounts for under half, and the others remain unexplained. The sample profile shows about 73,000 clones; 75% to 90% of them were found once. The ten largest account for about a tenth of the sample.

Patients with a history of autoimmune disease or receiving systemic immunosuppression were excluded from the trial. Peripheral blood for TCR sequencing was drawn from every dose cohort at baseline, at cycle 4 day 1 and at cycle 7 day 1. The samples were taken from a phase I, first-in-human, multicenter, open-label dose-escalation trial of ivuxolimab. Adults with locally advanced or metastatic melanoma, renal cell carcinoma, hepatocellular carcinoma or head and neck squamous cell carcinoma were enrolled in the trial. Before TCR sequencing, CD4+ and CD8+ T cells were separately sorted from peripheral blood. The sample originates from a study of OX40 agonist ivuxolimab in advanced cancers. As for the study more broadly: Ivuxolimab was a fully human IgG2 agonistic monoclonal antibody targeting the costimulatory receptor OX40 (CD134). Intravenous ivuxolimab was administered to patients every 2 weeks at six dose levels: 0.01, 0.1, 0.3, 1.5, 3 and 10 mg/kg. Of the 50 or so patients in dose escalation, about 20 had hepatocellular carcinoma, some 15 had melanoma, 9 had renal cell carcinoma and 9 had head and neck cancer. A male proportion of roughly 85% and a mean age of around 60 years, ranging from about 20 to 85, were recorded for the dose-escalation cohort. Prior anti-PD-1, anti-PD-L1 or anti-CTLA-4 therapy was permitted, and checkpoint inhibitors had been received by under 50% of dose-escalation patients. Partial responses were achieved by three dose-escalation patients, of whom one had hepatocellular carcinoma and two had cutaneous melanoma. Peripheral TCRbeta sequencing was intended to test whether TCR sequence diversity was altered and clonal T-cell expansion was caused by ivuxolimab. The paper covers the monotherapy dose-escalation part of the phase I ivuxolimab trial, which included N ≈ 57 patients.

Study-wide findings and limitations: Low levels of normalized T-cell clonal expansion were also seen in some nonresponding patients. After ivuxolimab, expanded clones were on average more numerous among CD8+ T cells than among CD4+ T cells. Antigen specificity was not determined for the clonally expanded peripheral T cells. Clonal expansion of both CD4+ and CD8+ blood T cells was observed from baseline to week 6 at doses 0.1 to 3.0 mg/kg. Partial responders in the 0.1-3.0 mg/kg groups had among the lowest normalized peripheral clonal expansion, especially among CD8+ T cells.

Sequencing used CD4+ or CD8+ T cells sorted from blood, obtained in a trial of the OX40 agonist ivuxolimab. This clonotype was sampled from an adult with an advanced solid tumor such as melanoma, head and neck, liver or kidney cancer. This chain is built from TRBV5-1 and TRBJ1-4; a weak D assignment points to TRBD1 (5 bases agree). The sequenced DNA: TGCGCCAGCAGCTTGAGAGAGGGGAGCGCAACTAATGAAAAACTGTTTTTT. It translates as CASSLREGSATNEKLFF.